This T cell receptor beta chain appears in the sequencing data of a study of cytomegalovirus exposure and HLA in healthy donors. The study, taken as a whole, reports: Based on reports, TCR beta sequences accurately predicted HLA-A and HLA-B alleles for most subjects. It was 160 or so TCR beta chains that were listed as cytomegalovirus-associated. The authors assumed roughly uniform sequencing depth across donors for presence/absence analyses. Several V segments, TRBV6-2 and TRBV6-3 among them, could not be told apart and were dropped.

Germline V gene sequence: CDR1 MNHEY, CDR2 SVGAGI. The CDR3 totals 15 residues. The V end was cut by 3 bases, the J end by 1 base, with 12 bases between. A multiplex PCR was run with 60 Vbeta primers and 13 Jbeta primers. The method was immunoSEQ multiplex PCR; TCRdb's version includes in-frame clones alone and lacks a portion of them. The table lists 150,000 to 200,000 clones, 80% to 90% of them singletons, with roughly 2.2% in the top ten. The table lists this clone with a count of one. Its antigen is as yet unknown. The chain joins TRBV6-5 to TRBJ1-2; a weak D match, TRBD1 (6 bases). The TCR was taken from a man between 18 and 29 years old in good health and CMV-seropositive. Sequencing was done on a sample of PBMCs. CDR3 residues: CASSYGQGINYGYTF. Here the CDR3 DNA reads TGTGCCAGCAGTTATGGCCAGGGGATTAACTATGGCTACACCTTC.